These 12 T cell receptor beta chains were sequenced from one sample in a study of CD8 T cells in ankylosing spondylitis. Their specific antigens are unknown. A single record per CDR3 protein comes from TCRdb applying MiXCR to the 5' RACE reads. Of a few hundred thousand distinct CDR3 sequences listed, approximately 20% were seen once; the top ten hold about a sixth. Findings and limits, study-wide: What appeared characteristic of ankylosing spondylitis blood was a TCR beta motif of fewer than ten highly homologous variants.

Sequenced material: blood, either unsorted or a sorted T cell fraction (not recorded which). Every receptor here comes from a male donor with ankylosing spondylitis.

The sample holds a few counts of this clonotype. J is TRBJ1-1 and V is TRBV10-3, with 8 positions matching TRBD1. Per germline, CDR1 ENHRY and CDR2 SYGVKD. This CDR3 has 13 amino acids. V gave up 11 bases and J gave up 5 bases; unmatched junction bases: 10. Here the CDR3 DNA reads TGTGCCTCTTGCCAGGGGGCTACGACTGAAGCTTTCTTT. Protein: CASCQGATTEAFF.

Only a few counts were recorded for this clonotype. The rearrangement joins TRBV10-1 to TRBJ2-7; no clear D gene. CDR1 WNHNN and CDR2 SYGVQD come from the germline V gene (reference sequence). The length of the CDR3 is 12 residues. Trimming shortened V by 8 bases and J by 4 bases, and 12 bases separated the two germline ends. In DNA form, the CDR3 reads TGCGCCAGCGGTCCACATGATTACGAGCAGTACTTC. Amino acids: CASGPHDYEQYF.

The chain has TRBV5-1 and TRBJ1-2; tentative D call: TRBD1 (5 bases). From germline, CDR1 is SGHRS and CDR2 YFSETQ. V lost 0 bases to trimming and J lost 6 bases, with 21 bases between them. The CDR3 covers 17 residues. The CDR3 is CASSLGDPFGDLDGYTF. Written as DNA, the CDR3 is TGCGCCAGCAGCTTGGGGGATCCCTTCGGGGACTTAGATGGCTACACCTTC.

This clonotype appeared a few times. The chain employs TRBV12-3 or TRBV12-4 and TRBJ2-3; a weak D match, TRBD2 (6 bases). The CDR3 consists of 15 residues. V lost 4 bases to trimming and J lost 1 base, with 12 bases between them. CDR3 in DNA: TGTGCCAGCAGTTCCGGGGGATCCCGCACAGATACGCAGTATTTT. It codes for CASSSGGSRTDTQYF.

This chain links TRBV7-6 with TRBJ2-1; no clear D. This CDR3 is 13 amino acids long. The ends were cut back, 1 base at V and 9 bases at J, with 10 bases in the middle. Per germline, CDR1 SGHVS and CDR2 FNYEAQ. The DNA of the CDR3 is TGTGCCAGCAGCTTAGGACCCAAGCGTGAGCAGTTCTTC. Its translation is CASSLGPKREQFF. The variable domain in full, completed from reference TRBV7-6 and TRBJ2-1, reads GAGVSQSPRYKVTKRGQDVALRCDPISGHVSLYWYRQALGQGPEFLTYFNYEAQQDKSGLPNDRFSAERPEGSISTLTIQRTEQRDSAMYRCASSLGPKREQFFGPGTRLTVL.

The genes are TRBV7-2 and TRBJ2-1, with TRBD2 matching 7 bases. CDR3 size: 16 residues. Germline-derived CDR1 and CDR2 are SGHTA and FQGNSA. The J segment lost 6 bases and the V segment lost 5 bases, leaving 13 bases of the junction unmatched. As DNA, the CDR3 is TGTGCCAGCAGCCTCGGGGACTACCCCTTCCGCAATGAGCAGTTCTTC. It encodes CASSLGDYPFRNEQFF.

This sequence joins TRBV12-3 or TRBV12-4 and TRBJ1-1, with D perhaps matching TRBD1 (5 bases). Trimming left V 6 bases short and J 5 bases short, with 19 bases between. The CDR3 totals 15 residues. CDR3 in amino acids: CASSSKNGGRTEAFF. CDR3 coding DNA: TGTGCCAGCAGCTCTAAAAATGGGGGACGGACTGAAGCTTTCTTT.

This clonotype has more than one count but fewer than ten. V usage is TRBV5-1 and J usage is TRBJ1-1, with TRBD1 identical over 9 bases. V trimming: 2 bases; J trimming: 0 bases; junction bases outside the gene matches: 2. CDR3 length equals 15 residues. Germline CDR1 and CDR2: SGHRS and YFSETQ. CDR3 sequence: CASSLQGAVNTEAFF. CDR3 bases: TGCGCCAGCAGCTTACAGGGGGCCGTGAACACTGAAGCTTTCTTT.

This clonotype was counted only a few times. The chain employs TRBV3-1 and TRBJ2-7; D is unclear. This CDR3 has 13 amino acids. Trimming took 1 base from V and 5 from J, leaving 9 bases between them. Germline V gene lookup returns CDR1 LGHDT and CDR2 YNNKEL (reference sequence). CDR3 sequence: CASSQAQIHEQYF. CDR3 DNA sequence: TGTGCCAGCAGCCAAGCCCAGATACACGAGCAGTACTTC.

This clonotype was counted between two and nine times. This chain uses TRBV7-2 with TRBJ2-7; a possible D gene is TRBD1 (6 bases). The CDR3 is 14 residues long. CDR1 SGHTA and CDR2 FQGNSA come from the germline V gene. V shed 0 bases and J shed 7 bases, with 13 bases lying between them. CDR3 sequence reads: CASSLAGHRWEQYF. CDR3 nucleotides: TGTGCCAGCAGCTTAGCGGGACACCGCTGGGAGCAGTACTTC.

This clonotype was observed a few times. The chain employs TRBV29-1 and TRBJ1-1, with unresolved D. Per the germline V gene, CDR1 is SQVTM and CDR2 is ANQGSEA. The CDR3 sequence is 13 residues long. V was clipped by 7 bases and J by 4 bases, with 16 bases between them. Here the CDR3 DNA reads TGCAGCGCACTAAACCGTGGCGCCACTGAAGCTTTCTTT. This sequence encodes CSALNRGATEAFF.

DNA for the CDR3: TGCGCCAGCAGCCAAGGAGACGAAAATGGCTGGGGAGTAGTAAACTATGGCTACACCTTC. Amino acid sequence: CASSQGDENGWGVVNYGYTF. V and J are TRBV4-1 and TRBJ1-2; D is undetermined. The germline CDR1 and CDR2 sequences are MGHRA and YSYEKL. CDR3 size: 20 residues. Trimming removed 1 base from V and 2 bases from J, with 26 bases in between.